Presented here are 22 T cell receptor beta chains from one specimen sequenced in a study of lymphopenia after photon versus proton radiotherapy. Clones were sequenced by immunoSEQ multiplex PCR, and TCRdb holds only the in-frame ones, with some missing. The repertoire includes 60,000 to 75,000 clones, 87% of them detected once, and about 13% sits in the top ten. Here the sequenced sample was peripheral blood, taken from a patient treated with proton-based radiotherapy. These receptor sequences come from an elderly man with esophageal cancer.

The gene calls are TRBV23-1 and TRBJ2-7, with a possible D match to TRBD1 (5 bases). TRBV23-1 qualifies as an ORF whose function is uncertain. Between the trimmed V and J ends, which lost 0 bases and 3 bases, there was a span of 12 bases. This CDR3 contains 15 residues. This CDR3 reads CASSQSPGRDYEQYF. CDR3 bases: TGCGCCAGCAGTCAATCGCCAGGCAGGGACTACGAGCAGTACTTC.

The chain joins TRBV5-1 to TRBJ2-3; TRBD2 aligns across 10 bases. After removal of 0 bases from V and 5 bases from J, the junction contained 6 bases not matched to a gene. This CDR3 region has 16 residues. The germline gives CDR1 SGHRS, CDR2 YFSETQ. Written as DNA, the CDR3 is TGCGCCAGCAGCTTGGACCCAGCGGGAGGGAAAGATACGCAGTATTTT. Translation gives CASSLDPAGGKDTQYF.

The DNA of the CDR3 is TGTGCCAGCAGCGTCAGGGACAGGGTATCTTCCGAGCAGTACTTC. Its protein is CASSVRDRVSSEQYF. J is TRBJ2-7 and V is TRBV7-8; TRBD1 aligns across 9 bases. Germline trimming cut 5 bases from V and 6 bases from J; bases unmatched to any gene: 11. There are 15 residues in the CDR3. Germline CDR1 and CDR2: SGHVS and FQNEAQ.

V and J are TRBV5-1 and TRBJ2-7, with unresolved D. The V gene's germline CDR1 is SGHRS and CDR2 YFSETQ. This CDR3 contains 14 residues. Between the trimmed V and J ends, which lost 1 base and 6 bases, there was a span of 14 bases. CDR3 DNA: TGCGCCAGCAGCTTGTCCCGAGGCAGAGGCGAGCAGTACTTC. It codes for CASSLSRGRGEQYF.

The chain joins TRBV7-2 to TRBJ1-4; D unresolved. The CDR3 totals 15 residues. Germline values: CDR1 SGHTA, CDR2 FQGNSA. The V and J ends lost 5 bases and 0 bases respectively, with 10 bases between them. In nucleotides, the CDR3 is TGTGCCAGCAGCGACACATATGCAACTAATGAAAAACTGTTTTTT. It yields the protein CASSDTYATNEKLFF.

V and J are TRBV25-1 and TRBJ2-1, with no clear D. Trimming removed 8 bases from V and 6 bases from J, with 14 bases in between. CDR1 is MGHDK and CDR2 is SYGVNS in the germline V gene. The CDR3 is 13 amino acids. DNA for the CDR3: TGTGCCAGCCTAAACCCCCTTGTCAATGAGCAGTTCTTC. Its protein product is CASLNPLVNEQFF.

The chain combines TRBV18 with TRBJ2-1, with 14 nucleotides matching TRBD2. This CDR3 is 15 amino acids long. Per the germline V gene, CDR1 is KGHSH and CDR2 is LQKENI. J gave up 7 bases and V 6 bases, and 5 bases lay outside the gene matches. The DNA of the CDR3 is TGTGCCAGCTCCCCGGGACTAGCGGGAGTTAATGAGCAGTTCTTC. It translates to CASSPGLAGVNEQFF.

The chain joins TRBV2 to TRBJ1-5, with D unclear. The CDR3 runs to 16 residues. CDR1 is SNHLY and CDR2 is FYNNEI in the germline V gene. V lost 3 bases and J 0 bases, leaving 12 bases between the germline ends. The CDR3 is CASSDRGSGSNQPQHF. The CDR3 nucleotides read TGTGCCAGCAGTGATCGGGGTTCGGGTAGCAATCAGCCCCAGCATTTT.

CDR3 nucleotides: TGTGCCAGCAGCGGGACTAGCGGGAGCGGGGATACGCAGTATTTT. Its protein product is CASSGTSGSGDTQYF. This chain joins TRBV5-4 and TRBJ2-3; 14 nucleotides align to TRBD2. The CDR3 has 15 residues. Germline CDR1 and CDR2: SGHNT and YYREEE (reference sequence). V dropped 4 bases and J dropped 6; count of bases not matched to a gene: 4.

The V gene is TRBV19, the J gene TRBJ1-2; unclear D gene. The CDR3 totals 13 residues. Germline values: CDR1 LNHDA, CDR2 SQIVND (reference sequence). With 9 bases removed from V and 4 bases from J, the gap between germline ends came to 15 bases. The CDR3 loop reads CASKGLASYGYTF. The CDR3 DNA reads TGTGCCAGCAAAGGCCTCGCATCCTATGGCTACACCTTC.

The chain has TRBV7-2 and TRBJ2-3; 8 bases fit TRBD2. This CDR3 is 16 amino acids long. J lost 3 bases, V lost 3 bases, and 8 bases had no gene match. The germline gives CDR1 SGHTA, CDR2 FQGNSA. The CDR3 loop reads CASSFAGTRGTDTQYF. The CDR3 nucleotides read TGTGCCAGCAGCTTCGCCGGGACTAGAGGGACAGATACGCAGTATTTT.

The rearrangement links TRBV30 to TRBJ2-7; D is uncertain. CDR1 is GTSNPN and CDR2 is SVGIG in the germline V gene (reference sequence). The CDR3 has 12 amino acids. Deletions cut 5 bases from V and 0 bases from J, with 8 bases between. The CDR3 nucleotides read TGTGCCTGGGCTCCTTACTCCTACGAGCAGTACTTC. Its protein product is CAWAPYSYEQYF.

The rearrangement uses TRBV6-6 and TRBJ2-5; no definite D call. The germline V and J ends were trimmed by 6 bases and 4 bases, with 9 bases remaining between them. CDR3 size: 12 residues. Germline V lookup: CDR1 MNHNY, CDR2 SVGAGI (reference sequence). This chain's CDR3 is CASSQVGETQYF. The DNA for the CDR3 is TGTGCCAGCAGCCAGGTGGGAGAGACCCAGTACTTC.

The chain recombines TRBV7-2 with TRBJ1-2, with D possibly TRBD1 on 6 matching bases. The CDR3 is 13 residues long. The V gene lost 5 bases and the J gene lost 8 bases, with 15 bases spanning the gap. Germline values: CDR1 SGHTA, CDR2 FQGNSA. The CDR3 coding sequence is TGTGCCAGCAGCAAAGAGGGGGTAGGAGGCTACACCTTC. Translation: CASSKEGVGGYTF. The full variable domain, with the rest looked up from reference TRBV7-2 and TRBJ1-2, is GAGVSQSPSNKVTEKGKDVELRCDPISGHTALYWYRQSLGQGLEFLIYFQGNSAPDKSGLPSDRFSAERTGGSVSTLTIQRTQQEDSAVYLCASSKEGVGGYTFGSGTRLTVV.

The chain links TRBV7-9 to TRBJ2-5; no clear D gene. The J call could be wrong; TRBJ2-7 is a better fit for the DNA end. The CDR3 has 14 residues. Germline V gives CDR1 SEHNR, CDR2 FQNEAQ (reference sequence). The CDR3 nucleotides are TGTGCCAGCAGCTCCTATATGGACTCCTACGAGCAGTACTTC. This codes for CASSSYMDSYEQYF.

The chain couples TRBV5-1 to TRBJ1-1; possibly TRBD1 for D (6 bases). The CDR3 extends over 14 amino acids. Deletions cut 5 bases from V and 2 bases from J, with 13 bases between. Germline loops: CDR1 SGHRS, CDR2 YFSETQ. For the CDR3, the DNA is TGCGCCAGCAGAATCGGGGGGGCCAACACTGAAGCTTTCTTT. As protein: CASRIGGANTEAFF.

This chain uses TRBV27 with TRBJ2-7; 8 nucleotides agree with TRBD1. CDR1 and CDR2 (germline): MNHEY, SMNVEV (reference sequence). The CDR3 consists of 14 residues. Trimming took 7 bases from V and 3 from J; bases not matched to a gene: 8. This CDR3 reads CASTTRQGSYEQYF. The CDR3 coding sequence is TGTGCCAGCACCACACGACAGGGGAGCTACGAGCAGTACTTC.

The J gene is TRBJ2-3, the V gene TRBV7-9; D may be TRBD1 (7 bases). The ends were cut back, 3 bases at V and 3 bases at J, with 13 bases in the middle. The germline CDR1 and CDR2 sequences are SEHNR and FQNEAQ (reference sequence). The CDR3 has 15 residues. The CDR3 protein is CASSFGAGGTDTQYF. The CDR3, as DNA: TGTGCCAGCAGCTTTGGGGCAGGGGGGACAGATACGCAGTATTTT.

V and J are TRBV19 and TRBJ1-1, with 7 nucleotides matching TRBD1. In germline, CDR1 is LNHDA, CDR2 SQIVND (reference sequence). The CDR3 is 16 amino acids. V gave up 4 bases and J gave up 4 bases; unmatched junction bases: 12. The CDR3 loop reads CASSSPRQGLSTEAFF. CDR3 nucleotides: TGTGCCAGTAGTAGCCCTAGACAGGGACTAAGCACTGAAGCTTTCTTT.

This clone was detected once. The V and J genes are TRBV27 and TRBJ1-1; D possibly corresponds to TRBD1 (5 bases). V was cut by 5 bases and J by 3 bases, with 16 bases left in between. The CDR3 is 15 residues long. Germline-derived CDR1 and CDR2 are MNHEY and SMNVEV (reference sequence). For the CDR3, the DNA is TGTGCCAGCAGTCCACGGGACCCGGGGGACACTGAAGCTTTCTTT. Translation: CASSPRDPGDTEAFF.

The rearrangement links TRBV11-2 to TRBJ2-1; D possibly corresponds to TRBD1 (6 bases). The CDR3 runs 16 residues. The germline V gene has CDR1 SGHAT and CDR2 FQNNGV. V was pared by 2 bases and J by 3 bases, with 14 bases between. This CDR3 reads CASSLYGGTFYNEQFF. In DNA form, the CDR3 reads TGTGCCAGCAGCTTATATGGGGGCACCTTCTACAATGAGCAGTTCTTC.

The CDR3 sequence: CASSLGPENTEAFF. DNA for the CDR3: TGTGCCAGCAGCTTAGGACCGGAGAACACTGAAGCTTTCTTT. The gene calls are TRBV11-3 and TRBJ1-1, with D unclear. V lost 1 base, J lost 1 base, and 7 bases lay in between. Germline values: CDR1 SGHNT, CDR2 YENEEA. CDR3 length equals 14 residues.